Following are 10 T cell receptor beta chains from one sample sequenced in a study of shared clonotypes between healthy human individuals. Sequencing was performed with immunoSEQ multiplex PCR; in TCRdb, only in-frame clones are kept and a portion is missing. The sample has about 1.1 million clones, roughly 77% seen once; the top ten hold roughly 0.83%. The sample comprised memory CD4+ T cells from PBMCs. Subset noted: CD45RA-negative fraction. These TCRs come from a young man in good health. Some clones in this sample may be carry-over from other donors' samples.

This clone was seen a single time. The chain recombines TRBV4-1 with TRBJ1-4; no firm D call. The germline V gene has CDR1 MGHRA and CDR2 YSYEKL. V lost 3 bases to trimming and J lost 14 bases, with 22 bases between them. The CDR3 runs 15 residues. The CDR3, as DNA: TGCGCCAGCAGCCACGGCCCCTCGACGTCCGTTGGGCTGTTTTTT. Translating it yields CASSHGPSTSVGLFF.

This clone was counted once. V gene TRBV18 combines with J gene TRBJ2-5; TRBD1 is a possible D gene (6 bases). The J call may be incorrect, as the DNA end agrees better with TRBJ2-7. The V gene's germline CDR1 is KGHSH and CDR2 LQKENI. The CDR3 consists of 15 residues. This CDR3 is CASSIQQGPSYEQYF. As DNA, the CDR3 is TGTGCCAGCTCGATACAGCAGGGGCCATCCTACGAGCAGTACTTC.

This chain joins TRBV18 and TRBJ2-7; possibly TRBD1 for D (7 bases). V was shortened by 2 bases and J by 6 bases, with 20 bases between the two germline ends. Germline V gene lookup returns CDR1 KGHSH and CDR2 LQKENI. The CDR3 is 16 residues long. The CDR3 sequence is CASSPDQGGGAGEQYF. The CDR3 DNA reads TGTGCCAGCTCACCAGACCAGGGGGGCGGCGCGGGCGAGCAGTACTTC.

The CDR3 sequence is CASSSDGQGPGNTIYF. CDR3 sequence (DNA): TGCGCCAGCAGCTCGGACGGACAGGGGCCCGGAAACACCATATATTTT. The V gene is TRBV5-1, the J gene TRBJ1-3; TRBD1 matches 9 bases. The V segment lost 3 bases and the J segment 4 bases; nucleotides outside the gene matches: 8. The CDR3 has 16 amino acids. The V gene's germline CDR1 is SGHRS and CDR2 YFSETQ.

The chain links TRBV10-3 to TRBJ2-2; a possible D gene is TRBD2 (5 bases). V lost 8 bases and J 3 bases, leaving 13 bases between the germline ends. From germline, CDR1 is ENHRY and CDR2 SYGVKD. This CDR3 region has 14 residues. The CDR3, as DNA: TGTGCCATCTCAAATAGCGTTGACACCGGGGAGCTGTTTTTT. It encodes CAISNSVDTGELFF.

V gene TRBV7-8 combines with J gene TRBJ2-7; 8 bases fit TRBD2. The CDR3 extends over 16 amino acids. Trimming removed 5 bases from V and 3 bases from J; junction bases left unmatched: 12. Germline assignment: CDR1 SGHVS and CDR2 FQNEAQ. CDR3 DNA sequence: TGTGCCAGCAGCACGGGAGGGACTAGGCTTGGCTACGAGCAGTACTTC. As protein: CASSTGGTRLGYEQYF. The complete variable domain, with remaining parts taken from reference TRBV7-8 and TRBJ2-7, reads GAGVSQSPRYKVAKRGQDVALRCDPISGHVSLFWYQQALGQGPEFLTYFQNEAQLDKSGLPSDRFFAERPEGSVSTLKIQRTQQEDSAVYLCASSTGGTRLGYEQYFGPGTRLTVT.

The chain employs TRBV11-2 and TRBJ1-2; D is unclear. Trimming took off 0 bases at V and 7 bases at J, with 9 bases between the two ends. Per germline, CDR1 SGHAT and CDR2 FQNNGV. The CDR3 loop spans 13 amino acids. The CDR3 DNA is TGTGCCAGCAGCTTAGAACGGCGACTTGGCTACACCTTC. Translation: CASSLERRLGYTF.

The table lists this clone with many counts. The chain links TRBV19 to TRBJ1-1, with a possible D match to TRBD1 (6 bases). Germline-derived CDR1 and CDR2 are LNHDA and SQIVND (reference sequence). This CDR3 is 14 amino acids long. Trimming removed 8 bases from V and 3 bases from J, with 16 bases in between. The CDR3 is CASGGRVTDTEAFF. The DNA of the CDR3 is TGTGCCAGTGGGGGCCGGGTTACGGACACTGAAGCTTTCTTT.

The chain uses TRBV28 and TRBJ2-7; D unresolved. Germline CDR1 reads MDHEN; CDR2 reads SYDVKM. CDR3 length: 13 amino acids. V shed 9 bases and J shed 2 bases, with 14 bases lying between them. The CDR3 nucleotides are TGTGCCAGTAGGCAACCAGGAACCTACGAGCAGTACTTC. Protein product: CASRQPGTYEQYF.

The chain's CDR3 is CASKATGNTEAFF. The CDR3 DNA reads as TGCGCCAGCAAGGCCACGGGGAACACTGAAGCTTTCTTT. The chain has TRBV4-1 and TRBJ1-1, with no clear D. The CDR3 is made up of 13 amino acids. Germline values: CDR1 MGHRA, CDR2 YSYEKL. V lost 7 bases, J lost 1 base, and 10 bases lay in between.